The TCR beta chain under discussion was sequenced for a study of T cell repertoires in cytomegalovirus infection. Study summary: A matching HLA type, together with CMV infection, was signaled by public TCR beta signatures.

TCRdb ran MiXCR on the reads and lists one entry per CDR3 protein. The sample contains around 430,000 distinct CDR3 sequences, under 55% of which appear only once. Of note for this clonotype: Its antigen remains unidentified.

Points from the study as a whole: CMV carriers having the relevant HLA were flagged by cumulative public TCR beta family frequency.

From germline, CDR1 is KGHSH and CDR2 LQKENI. The CDR3 covers 14 residues. V was clipped by 2 bases and J by 4 bases, with 9 bases between them. The chain links TRBV18 to TRBJ2-1, with unresolved D. The sample was cultured PBMCs, taken from culture after CMV antigen stimulation. This clonotype was obtained from a human donor in good health (CMV status not recorded). Some clones in this sample may be carry-over from other donors' samples. The CDR3 DNA sequence: TGTGCCAGCTCACCAGTCCTGGGATACAATGAGCAGTTCTTC. Its protein is CASSPVLGYNEQFF.